Shown below are 18 T cell receptor beta chains from a single sample sequenced in a study of T cell changes during pregnancy in multiple sclerosis. This table comes from immunoSEQ multiplex PCR, and its TCRdb copy is limited to in-frame clones, with some not included. The repertoire holds tens of thousands of clones, with roughly nine tenths as singletons. Sequenced here: peripheral blood, sampled in the first trimester of pregnancy. Receptors originate from a female donor in good health, enrolled as a control in a pregnancy study.

The chain uses TRBV10-2 and TRBJ2-1; 9 bases agree with TRBD2. Germline assignment: CDR1 WSHSY and CDR2 SAAADI. This CDR3 has 15 residues. Losses at the gene ends were 8 bases for V and 6 bases for J; bases not matched to a gene: 11. Written as DNA, the CDR3 is TGCGCCAGCGCCCGCGGGAGGGCCGCATTCAATGAGCAGTTCTTC. Translating gives CASARGRAAFNEQFF.

The rearrangement joins TRBV6-1 to TRBJ2-7; 11 bases agree with TRBD1. Germline CDR1 MNHNS, CDR2 SASEGT. V was clipped by 2 bases and J by 6 bases; unmatched bases: 12. The CDR3 extends over 17 amino acids. The CDR3 DNA reads TGTGCCAGCAGTGAATGGTCCGCCTTCGGGACAGGGGGCGAGCAGTACTTC. Translating gives CASSEWSAFGTGGEQYF.

The chain recombines TRBV4-1 with TRBJ1-5; 10 nucleotides align to TRBD1. The V gene end was trimmed by 1 base and the J gene end by 6 bases; junction bases not matched to a gene: 6. This CDR3 contains 16 residues. Germline CDR1 and CDR2: MGHRA and YSYEKL. The CDR3 protein is CASSQVRTGGGQPQHF. Written as DNA, the CDR3 is TGCGCCAGCAGCCAAGTGCGGACAGGGGGAGGTCAGCCCCAGCATTTT.

The chain is built from TRBV10-3 and TRBJ1-5; D gene uncertain. The V and J ends lost 0 bases and 2 bases respectively, with 14 bases between them. Looked up from germline, CDR1 is ENHRY and CDR2 is SYGVKD. The CDR3 is 17 amino acids. The CDR3 DNA follows: TGTGCCATCAGTGAGTCTCGACCCCTAGGTGGCAATCAGCCCCAGCATTTT. It encodes CAISESRPLGGNQPQHF.

This clone showed up just once. J is TRBJ2-1 and V is TRBV2; the D is unclear. The V and J ends lost 4 bases and 0 bases respectively, with 7 bases between them. Looked up from germline, CDR1 is SNHLY and CDR2 is FYNNEI. This CDR3 is built from 14 residues. DNA of the CDR3: TGTGCCAGCAGTGTTGCGGACTCCTACAATGAGCAGTTCTTC. Its translation is CASSVADSYNEQFF.

V usage is TRBV28 and J usage is TRBJ2-1; 10 bases are a match to TRBD1. The ends lost 7 bases at V and 1 base at J; junction bases unmatched: 7. CDR3 length: 16 residues. CDR1 and CDR2 from the germline V gene are MDHEN and SYDVKM. The CDR3 bases are TGTGCCAGCAACGGACAGGGGGATAGTTCCTACAATGAGCAGTTCTTC. Its translation: CASNGQGDSSYNEQFF. The variable domain in full, with the rest retrieved from reference TRBV28 and TRBJ2-1, is DVKVTQSSRYLVKRTGEKVFLECVQDMDHENMFWYRQDPGLGLRLIYFSYDVKMKEKGDIPEGYSVSREKKERFSLILESASTNQTSMYLCASNGQGDSSYNEQFFGPGTRLTVL.

CDR3 coding DNA: TGTGCCTGGACTAGCGGACCGATTGCAGATACGCAGTATTTT. Residues: CAWTSGPIADTQYF. The chain employs TRBV30 and TRBJ2-3; 7 nucleotides align to TRBD2. This CDR3 has 14 residues. From germline, CDR1 is GTSNPN and CDR2 SVGIG (reference sequence). V lost 4 bases, J lost 4 bases, and 8 bases stayed unmatched.

This clone was detected only once. The chain links TRBV5-4 to TRBJ2-7; 9 nucleotides line up with TRBD2. The CDR3 is 14 residues long. Germline V gene data show CDR1 as SGHNT and CDR2 as YYREEE (reference sequence). Trimming took 2 bases from V and 4 from J; bases not matched to a gene: 4. The CDR3 is CASSLAGGFYEQYF. The CDR3 coding sequence is TGTGCCAGCAGCTTAGCGGGAGGTTTTTACGAGCAGTACTTC. Variable domain in full (rest from reference TRBV5-4 and TRBJ2-7): ETGVTQSPTHLIKTRGQQVTLRCSSQSGHNTVSWYQQALGQGPQFIFQYYREEENGRGNFPPRFSGLQFPNYSSELNVNALELDDSALYLCASSLAGGFYEQYFGPGTRLTVT.

The chain couples TRBV4-1 to TRBJ2-3, with 7 bases aligning to TRBD2. The J segment lost 6 bases and the V segment lost 3 bases, leaving 15 bases of the junction unmatched. This CDR3 is built from 17 residues. Germline V gene data show CDR1 as MGHRA and CDR2 as YSYEKL. CDR3 bases: TGCGCCAGCAGCCACATCCTCTGGGGTAGGGAGGGGGATACGCAGTATTTT. Its protein product is CASSHILWGREGDTQYF.

This clone appeared a single time. This rearrangement joins TRBV29-1 to TRBJ2-2, with TRBD2 matching 7 bases. Germline CDR1 is SQVTM and CDR2 is ANQGSEA. V dropped 4 bases and J dropped 1; count of bases not matched to a gene: 0. This CDR3 spans 13 amino acids. The CDR3 DNA reads TGCAGCGTTGGGGGGGGGAACACCGGGGAGCTGTTTTTT. This codes for CSVGGGNTGELFF.

The V call is TRBV5-8, the J call TRBJ1-1; D remains ambiguous. Germline V CDR1 and CDR2: SGHTS, YDEGEE. This CDR3 spans 13 amino acids. Trimming cost V 1 base and J 7 bases, with 11 bases left between them. The CDR3: CASSLIGLIEAFF. Written as DNA, the CDR3 is TGTGCCAGCAGCTTGATCGGACTAATTGAAGCTTTCTTT.

The chain has TRBV14 and TRBJ2-3; D may be TRBD2 (5 bases). Trimming shortened V by 0 bases and J by 2 bases, and 27 bases separated the two germline ends. The CDR3 loop spans 21 amino acids. Germline V gene lookup returns CDR1 SGHDN and CDR2 FVKESK. CDR3 sequence reads: CASSQDSKGIKGQRNTDTQYF. CDR3 sequence (DNA): TGTGCCAGCAGCCAAGACAGTAAGGGCATAAAAGGCCAGCGGAACACAGATACGCAGTATTTT.

This chain uses TRBV19 with TRBJ1-5; possible D gene TRBD1, 5 bases. The germline CDR1 and CDR2 sequences are LNHDA and SQIVND (reference sequence). The CDR3 contains 13 residues. Trimming pared 7 bases from V and 7 bases from J, leaving 14 bases between. CDR3 DNA: TGTGCCAGTACTAGACAGCCGCAACAGCCCCAGCATTTT. Translating gives CASTRQPQQPQHF.

Note on this clone: At one end the junction does not follow the germline gene, possibly because of a read error. V is TRBV7-9 and J is TRBJ2-7; 9 bases match TRBD1. Germline V lookup: CDR1 SEHNR, CDR2 FQNEAQ (reference sequence). The CDR3 is 16 amino acids. Here the CDR3 DNA reads TGTGCCAGCAGCCAAAACCCGGGACAGGGTTCCTTCGAGCAGTACTTC. Its translation: CASSQNPGQGSFEQYF.

The rearrangement uses TRBV4-1 and TRBJ2-1; TRBD2 aligns across 8 bases. There are 16 residues in the CDR3. V lost 4 bases and J lost 7; bases outside the gene matches: 12. From germline, CDR1 is MGHRA and CDR2 YSYEKL. Written as DNA, the CDR3 is TGCGCCAGCAGCCCTTCCGGGACTAGGGGGGTTAATGAGCAGTTCTTC. Protein: CASSPSGTRGVNEQFF.

This clone was counted a few times. The rearrangement uses TRBV5-6 and TRBJ1-2; 8 nucleotides match TRBD1. This CDR3 has 12 amino acids. Unmatched junction bases numbered 3, after V lost 4 bases and J lost 7 bases. From germline, CDR1 is SGHDT and CDR2 YYEEEE. CDR3 sequence reads: CASSPTGAGYTF. The CDR3 DNA is TGTGCCAGCAGCCCGACAGGGGCTGGCTACACCTTC.

The rearrangement joins TRBV29-1 to TRBJ2-1, with TRBD1 as a possible D gene (6 bases). The V end was cut by 4 bases, the J end by 1 base, with 11 bases between. The CDR3 covers 14 residues. Per the germline V gene, CDR1 is SQVTM and CDR2 is ANQGSEA. CDR3 sequence reads: CSVVRDISYNEQFF. CDR3 sequence (DNA): TGCAGCGTTGTTCGGGACATTTCCTACAATGAGCAGTTCTTC.

The chain recombines TRBV5-4 with TRBJ2-5, with TRBD1 as a possible D gene (5 bases). The CDR3 extends over 14 amino acids. Germline V lookup: CDR1 SGHNT, CDR2 YYREEE (reference sequence). V dropped 3 bases and J dropped 1 base, with 10 bases sitting between them. The CDR3 coding sequence is TGTGCCAGCAGCTGGACAACTACCCAAGAGACCCAGTACTTC. Its protein is CASSWTTTQETQYF.